This T cell receptor beta chain was obtained from a study of cytomegalovirus exposure and HLA in healthy donors. The germline V and J ends were trimmed by 10 bases and 1 base, with 15 bases remaining between them. The CDR3 runs to 14 residues. From germline, CDR1 is LNHDA and CDR2 SQIVND (reference sequence). The sample holds a few counts of this clone. The antigen is not known. Use of 60 Vbeta and 13 Jbeta primers characterized the PCR. The table came from immunoSEQ multiplex PCR; TCRdb's copy has only in-frame clones and leaves some out. Among 150,000 or so clones listed, 70% to 85% were seen once. Study-wide points: Judged likely to be a sequencing artifact was a cluster of highly shared sequence variants. With DRB1 most and HLA-C fewest, TCR association rates differed between HLA loci in a later analysis. According to the study, about 180 TCR beta chains were cytomegalovirus-associated. Within an earlier analysis, most TCR beta V segments proved productive either about 87% or about 30% of the time.

The chain recombines TRBV19 with TRBJ2-3; possibly TRBD2 for D (6 bases). The source of this sequence is a man aged 25-45 years in good health and CMV-seropositive. The sequencing input was PBMCs. CDR3 DNA sequence: TGTGCCACGACGGCGCGGGGTCGCACAGATACGCAGTATTTT. This sequence encodes CATTARGRTDTQYF.